This entry concerns a single TCR beta chain. The data were obtained in a study of blood T cell repertoires in COVID-19. Overall study context: The study drew acute and convalescent COVID-19 samples from the United States, Italy and Spain.

This CDR3 region has 12 residues. Trimming cost V 6 bases and J 11 bases, with 16 bases left between them. Per the germline V gene, CDR1 is MDHEN and CDR2 is SYDVKM. Recruited during active infection, patients (from Seattle) were subsequently followed longitudinally. In the original analysis: Amplification of reference gene primers provided the estimated nucleated cell counts. Sequencing used immunoSEQ multiplex PCR; TCRdb keeps in-frame clones, though not all of them. V, J and clone size were drawn from that table, and D and trimming were deduced from the DNA. Here the sample spans 220,000 or so clones, around 83% being singletons.

What was sequenced was peripheral blood. The genes are TRBV28 and TRBJ1-1; D perhaps matches TRBD1 (6 bases). This clonotype was sampled from a woman aged 45-65 years with COVID-19, enrolled during active disease. The CDR3 loop reads CASRIPGARAFF. As DNA, the CDR3 is TGTGCCAGCAGAATACCAGGGGCGCGGGCTTTCTTT.